This TCR beta chain emerged from a study of cytomegalovirus exposure and HLA in healthy donors. The CDR3 runs to 14 residues. CDR1 is SQVTM, CDR2 ANQGSEA, per germline. Unmatched junction bases numbered 8, after V lost 4 bases and J lost 7 bases. The PCR made use of 60 Vbeta and 13 Jbeta primers. Sequencing used immunoSEQ multiplex PCR; TCRdb keeps in-frame clones, though not all of them. The sample consists of some 160,000 clones, around 80% of them appearing once. Sequencing used PBMCs. The TCR sequence derives from a man between 18 and 35 years old in good health and CMV-seronegative. The chain links TRBV29-1 to TRBJ2-2; TRBD1 matches 8 bases. As DNA, the CDR3 is TGCAGCGTTGGGGCAGGGGGCAAGGTCGGGGAGCTGTTTTTT. It is translated as CSVGAGGKVGELFF.